This is a list of T cell receptor beta chains from one sample in a study of OX40 agonist ivuxolimab in advanced cancers. Assay used: immunoSEQ multiplex PCR; TCRdb lists only in-frame clones, some missing. The sample yields nearly 80,000 clones, around 91% seen once. The sample in question was CD4+ or CD8+ T cells sorted from blood, obtained in a trial of the OX40 agonist ivuxolimab. The receptors shown here come from an adult with an advanced solid tumor such as melanoma, head and neck, liver or kidney cancer. The CDR3 runs from the conserved cysteine through the conserved F or W. The D gene is left open where the match is weak. Clone size is stated in some rows and not others, as once, few, many or a class when expanded.

d_gene	v_gene	abundance	j_gene	CDR3nt	CDR3aa
.	TRBV28	once	TRBJ1-5	TGTGCCAGCAGTTTATCCGGGAGAAGCCGCCAGCCCCAGCATTTT	CASSLSGRSRQPQHF
TRBD2	TRBV7-2	.	TRBJ2-3	TGTGCCAGCAGCGTTAGCGGGGGGAGCACAGATACGCAGTATTTT	CASSVSGGSTDTQYF
.	TRBV19	.	TRBJ1-2	TGTGCCAGTAGTGCCCGCAGGGACACCTCCGTCGGCTATGGCTACACCTTC	CASSARRDTSVGYGYTF
TRBD1	TRBV6-1	once	TRBJ1-2	TGTGCCACCACGACAGGGGTAAACTATGGCTACACCTTC	CATTTGVNYGYTF
.	TRBV6-1	.	TRBJ1-5	TGTGCCAGCAGTACTTGGGGGTCTTCGAATCAGCCCCAGCATTTT	CASSTWGSSNQPQHF
.	TRBV29-1	.	TRBJ1-2	TGCAGCGTCAAATCCCCAGCTAACTATGGCTACACCTTC	CSVKSPANYGYTF
.	TRBV7-8	.	TRBJ1-1	TGTGCCAGCAGCTCCCAGGAAATCACTGAAGCTTTCTTT	CASSSQEITEAFF
.	TRBV19	.	TRBJ1-1	TGTGCCACCGGGTGGGACACTGAAGCTTTCTTT	CATGWDTEAFF
.	TRBV5-1	.	TRBJ2-5	TGCGCCAGCAGCTTACAGGGACCAGAGCAAGAGACCCAGTACTTC	CASSLQGPEQETQYF
.	TRBV11-2	.	TRBJ2-3	TGTGCCAGCAGCTTAGCGGGTAGGGTCGTCACGCAGTATTTT	CASSLAGRVVTQYF
.	TRBV19	.	TRBJ1-6	TGTGCCAGTAGTATTAAAGATGTCCAGGGAACAAATTCACCCCTCCACTTT	CASSIKDVQGTNSPLHF
TRBD1	TRBV5-1	once	TRBJ1-2	TGCGCCAGCAGCACCGAACAGGGGGCGATCTATGGCTACACCTTC	CASSTEQGAIYGYTF
.	TRBV10-3	.	TRBJ1-5	TGTGCCATCAGAGAAGACTACAATCAGCCCCAGCATTTT	CAIREDYNQPQHF
.	TRBV19	.	TRBJ1-3	TGTGCCAGCCGACAGCTTCTAAACACCATATATTTT	CASRQLLNTIYF